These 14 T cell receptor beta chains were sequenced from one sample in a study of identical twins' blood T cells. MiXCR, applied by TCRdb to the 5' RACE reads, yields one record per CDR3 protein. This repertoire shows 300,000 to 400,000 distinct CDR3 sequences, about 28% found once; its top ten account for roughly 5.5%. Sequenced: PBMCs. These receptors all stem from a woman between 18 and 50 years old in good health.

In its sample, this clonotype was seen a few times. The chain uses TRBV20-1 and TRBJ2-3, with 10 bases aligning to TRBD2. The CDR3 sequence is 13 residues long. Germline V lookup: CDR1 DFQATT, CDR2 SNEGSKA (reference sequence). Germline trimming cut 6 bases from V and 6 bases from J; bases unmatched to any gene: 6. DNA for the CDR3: TGCAGTGCCCAGACTAGCGGGCGGGATACGCAGTATTTT. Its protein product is CSAQTSGRDTQYF.

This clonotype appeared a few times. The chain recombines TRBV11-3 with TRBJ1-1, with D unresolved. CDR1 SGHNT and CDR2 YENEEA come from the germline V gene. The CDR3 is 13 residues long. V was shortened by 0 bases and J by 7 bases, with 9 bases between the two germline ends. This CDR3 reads CASSLEGLGEAFF. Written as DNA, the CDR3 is TGTGCCAGCAGCTTAGAGGGGTTAGGTGAAGCTTTCTTT.

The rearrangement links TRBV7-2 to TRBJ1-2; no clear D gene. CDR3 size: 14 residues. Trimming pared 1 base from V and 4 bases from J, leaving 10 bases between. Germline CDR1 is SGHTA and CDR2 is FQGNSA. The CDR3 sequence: CTSSLVDGSYGYTF. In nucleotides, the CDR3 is TGTACCAGCAGCTTAGTGGACGGCTCCTATGGCTACACCTTC.

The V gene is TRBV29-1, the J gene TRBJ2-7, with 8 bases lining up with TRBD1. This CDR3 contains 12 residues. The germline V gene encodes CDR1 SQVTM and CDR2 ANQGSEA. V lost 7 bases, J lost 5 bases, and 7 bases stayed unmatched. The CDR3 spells CSALGQGHEQYF. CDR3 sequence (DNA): TGCAGCGCTTTAGGACAGGGACACGAGCAGTACTTC.

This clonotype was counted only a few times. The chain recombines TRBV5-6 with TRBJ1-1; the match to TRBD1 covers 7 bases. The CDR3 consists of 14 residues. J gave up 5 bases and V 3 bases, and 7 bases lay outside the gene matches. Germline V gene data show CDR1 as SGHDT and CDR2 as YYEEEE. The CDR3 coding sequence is TGTGCCAGCAGCTCCTTTCAGGGGGATACTGAAGCTTTCTTT. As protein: CASSSFQGDTEAFF.

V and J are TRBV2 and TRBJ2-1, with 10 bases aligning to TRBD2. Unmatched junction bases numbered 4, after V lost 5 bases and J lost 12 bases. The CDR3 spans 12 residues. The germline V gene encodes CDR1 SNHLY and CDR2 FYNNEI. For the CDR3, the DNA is TGTGCCAGCAGTTCCGGACTAGCGGTGCAGTTCTTC. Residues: CASSSGLAVQFF.

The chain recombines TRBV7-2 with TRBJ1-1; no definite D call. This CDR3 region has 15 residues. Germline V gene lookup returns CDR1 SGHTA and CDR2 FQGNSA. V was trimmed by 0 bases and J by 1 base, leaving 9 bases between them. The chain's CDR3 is CASSLAGSPNTEAFF. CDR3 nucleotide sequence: TGTGCCAGCAGCTTAGCGGGTTCCCCGAACACTGAAGCTTTCTTT.

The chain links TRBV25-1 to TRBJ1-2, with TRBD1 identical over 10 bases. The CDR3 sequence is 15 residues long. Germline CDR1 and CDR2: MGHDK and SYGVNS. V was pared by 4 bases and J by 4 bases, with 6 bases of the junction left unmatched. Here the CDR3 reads CASSGRDRGTYGYTF. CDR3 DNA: TGTGCCAGCAGTGGGCGGGACAGGGGTACCTATGGCTACACCTTC.

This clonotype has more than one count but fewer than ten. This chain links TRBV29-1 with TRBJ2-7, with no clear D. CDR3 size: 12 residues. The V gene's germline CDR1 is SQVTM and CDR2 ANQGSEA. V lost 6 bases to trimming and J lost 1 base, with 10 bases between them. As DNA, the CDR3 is TGCAGCGTAACTAAGACTTCCTACGAGCAGTACTTC. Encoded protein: CSVTKTSYEQYF.

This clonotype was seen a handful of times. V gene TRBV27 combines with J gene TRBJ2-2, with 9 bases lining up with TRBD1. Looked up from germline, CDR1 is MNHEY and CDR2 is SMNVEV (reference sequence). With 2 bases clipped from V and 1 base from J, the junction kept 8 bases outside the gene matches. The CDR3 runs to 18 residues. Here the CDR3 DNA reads TGTGCCAGCAGTTTAGGTACAGGGGGCCAGGGGAACACCGGGGAGCTGTTTTTT. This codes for CASSLGTGGQGNTGELFF.

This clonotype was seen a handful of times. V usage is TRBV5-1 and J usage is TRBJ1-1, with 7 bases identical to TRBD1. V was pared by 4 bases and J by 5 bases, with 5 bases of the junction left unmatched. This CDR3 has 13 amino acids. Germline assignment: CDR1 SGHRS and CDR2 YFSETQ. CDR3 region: CASSAGGGTEAFF. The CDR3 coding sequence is TGCGCCAGCAGCGCAGGGGGAGGGACTGAAGCTTTCTTT.

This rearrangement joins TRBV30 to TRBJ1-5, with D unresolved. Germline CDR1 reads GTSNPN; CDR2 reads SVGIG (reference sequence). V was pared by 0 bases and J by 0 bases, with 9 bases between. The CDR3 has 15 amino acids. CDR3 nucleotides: TGTGCCTGGAGTGTTGCCGGGCATAGCAATCAGCCCCAGCATTTT. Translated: CAWSVAGHSNQPQHF. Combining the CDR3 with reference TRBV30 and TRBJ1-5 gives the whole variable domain SQTIHQWPATLVQPVGSPLSLECTVEGTSNPNLYWYRQAAGRGLQLLFYSVGIGQISSEVPQNLSASRPQDRQFILSSKKLLLSDSGFYLCAWSVAGHSNQPQHFGDGTRLSIL.

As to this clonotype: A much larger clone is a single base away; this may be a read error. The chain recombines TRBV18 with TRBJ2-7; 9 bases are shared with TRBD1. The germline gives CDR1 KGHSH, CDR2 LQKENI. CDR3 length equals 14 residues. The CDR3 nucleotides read TGTGCCGGCTCACCAGGGACAGGGCGCGACGAGCAGTACTTC. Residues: CAGSPGTGRDEQYF.

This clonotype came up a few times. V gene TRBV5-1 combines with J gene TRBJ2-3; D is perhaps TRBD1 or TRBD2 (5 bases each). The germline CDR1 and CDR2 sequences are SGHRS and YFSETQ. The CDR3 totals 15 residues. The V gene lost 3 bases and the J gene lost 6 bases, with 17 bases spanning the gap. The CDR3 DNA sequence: TGCGCCAGCAGCTACCGGGACCTTAGAACCGATACGCAGTATTTT. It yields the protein CASSYRDLRTDTQYF.